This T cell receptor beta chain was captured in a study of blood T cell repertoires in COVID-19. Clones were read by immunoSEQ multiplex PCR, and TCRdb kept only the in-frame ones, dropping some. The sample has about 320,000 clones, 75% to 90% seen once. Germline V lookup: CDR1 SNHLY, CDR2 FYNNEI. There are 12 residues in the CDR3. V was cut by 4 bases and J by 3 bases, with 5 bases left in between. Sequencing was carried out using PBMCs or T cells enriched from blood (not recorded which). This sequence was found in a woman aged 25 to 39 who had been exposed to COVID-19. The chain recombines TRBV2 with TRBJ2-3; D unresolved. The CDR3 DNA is TGTGCCAGCAGTGTGGCTACAGATACGCAGTATTTT. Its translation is CASSVATDTQYF.